One and the same sample provided the 17 T cell receptor beta chains below, sequenced in a study of shared clonotypes between healthy human individuals (dated by TCRdb to 2018 to 2020). Receptors were amplified or captured by the immunoSEQ multiplex PCR assay. As stored in TCRdb, this immuneACCESS dataset retains in-frame rearrangements with V and J assigned. A fraction of the clones does not appear; measured against another copy, unresolved V genes explain less than half of the discrepancy, and the remainder lacks a known reason. The sample contains roughly 2.5 million clones, approximately 90% of them found a single time. Jointly, the top ten make up roughly 0.13% of the sample. What was sequenced was naive CD4+ T cells sorted from blood. Per the publication, the cell subset or site label means: CD45RA+ positively selected. Source of these receptors: a man between 18 and 29 years old in good health.

The V gene is TRBV2, the J gene TRBJ2-3; D call uncertain. Trimming took 6 bases from V and 9 from J, leaving 13 bases between them. Germline loops: CDR1 SNHLY, CDR2 FYNNEI. This CDR3 is 12 amino acids long. The CDR3 loop is CASSQDTNTQYF. The DNA for the CDR3 is TGTGCCAGCAGCCAAGACACAAACACGCAGTATTTT.

V is TRBV28 and J is TRBJ2-3; 14 bases line up with TRBD2. The CDR3 covers 18 residues. J lost 5 bases, V lost 9 bases, and 16 bases had no gene match. Germline V gene sequence: CDR1 MDHEN, CDR2 SYDVKM. CDR3 nucleotide sequence: TGTGCCAGTCCCCTCCCAGGGACTAGCGGGGGCCGCATAGATACGCAGTATTTT. It translates to CASPLPGTSGGRIDTQYF.

This clone occurred a few times. The chain joins TRBV30 to TRBJ1-1; 8 bases align to TRBD1. This CDR3 is 12 amino acids long. Germline trimming cut 5 bases from V and 7 bases from J; bases unmatched to any gene: 6. Germline CDR1 reads GTSNPN; CDR2 reads SVGIG (reference sequence). CDR3 residues: CAWGGTGSEAFF. CDR3 nucleotides: TGTGCCTGGGGTGGGACAGGTAGTGAAGCTTTCTTT.

With regard to this clone: The same CDR3 also results from other DNA sequences found in this sample. The chain uses TRBV5-6 and TRBJ2-7; D perhaps matches TRBD1 (6 bases). Trimming removed 0 bases from V and 2 bases from J, with 9 bases in between. The CDR3 has 14 residues. Per germline, CDR1 SGHDT and CDR2 YYEEEE. The CDR3 sequence is CASSLAGAPYEQYF. Here the CDR3 DNA reads TGTGCCAGCAGCTTGGCAGGGGCCCCCTACGAGCAGTACTTC.

V gene TRBV28 combines with J gene TRBJ2-7, with 14 bases fitting TRBD2. Germline CDR1 reads MDHEN; CDR2 reads SYDVKM. The CDR3 loop spans 17 amino acids. V lost 7 bases, J lost 3 bases, and 11 bases stayed unmatched. The CDR3: CASKGGLAGAGLYEQYF. Here the CDR3 DNA reads TGTGCCAGCAAGGGGGGACTAGCGGGAGCGGGGCTCTACGAGCAGTACTTC.

The J gene is TRBJ2-7, the V gene TRBV6-1, with 8 nucleotides matching TRBD1. The CDR3 spans 15 residues. The germline V gene encodes CDR1 MNHNS and CDR2 SASEGT. V gave up 0 bases and J gave up 4 bases; unmatched junction bases: 5. DNA of the CDR3: TGTGCCAGCAGTGAAGCCCAGGGGGCAACGTACGAGCAGTACTTC. It specifies CASSEAQGATYEQYF.

The V and J genes are TRBV27 and TRBJ2-1; TRBD2 agrees at 9 bases. CDR3 size: 15 residues. Germline V lookup: CDR1 MNHEY, CDR2 SMNVEV (reference sequence). V trimming: 8 bases; J trimming: 7 bases; junction bases outside the gene matches: 12. The DNA for the CDR3 is TGTGCCAGCGCCACAATAGCGGGAGACTATAATGAGCAGTTCTTC. Encoded protein: CASATIAGDYNEQFF.

The V call is TRBV6-1, the J call TRBJ2-7; weak D call: TRBD2 (5 bases). Germline V gene lookup returns CDR1 MNHNS and CDR2 SASEGT. CDR3 length: 13 residues. The V end lost 8 bases, the J end lost 2 bases, and 13 bases lay between the germline ends. The CDR3: CASLSPGAYEQYF. CDR3 nucleotides: TGTGCCAGCCTCTCCCCCGGGGCCTACGAGCAGTACTTC.

This chain joins TRBV5-8 and TRBJ1-5; no clear D. With 0 bases removed from V and 13 bases from J, the gap between germline ends came to 8 bases. Germline CDR1 and CDR2: SGHTS and YDEGEE. This CDR3 region has 11 residues. In DNA form, the CDR3 reads TGTGCCAGCAGCTTGGGGGCCAAGCAGCATTTT. Its protein product is CASSLGAKQHF.

V and J are TRBV30 and TRBJ1-6, with D maybe TRBD1 (5 bases). CDR3 size: 17 residues. Trimming left V 3 bases short and J 0 bases short, with 15 bases between. Germline V lookup: CDR1 GTSNPN, CDR2 SVGIG (reference sequence). CDR3 coding DNA: TGTGCCTGGAGGCGATCCGGGGGAGGCTCCTATAATTCACCCCTCCACTTT. Residues: CAWRRSGGGSYNSPLHF.

The chain has TRBV11-2 and TRBJ1-2; the match to TRBD1 covers 7 bases. Looked up from germline, CDR1 is SGHAT and CDR2 is FQNNGV. The V segment lost 0 bases and the J segment 9 bases; nucleotides outside the gene matches: 1. The CDR3 extends over 12 amino acids. Written as DNA, the CDR3 is TGTGCCAGCAGCTTAGACAGGGGGAGCTACACCTTC. Protein product: CASSLDRGSYTF.

Note on this clone: Germline is not matched at one junction end, which may reflect a read error. The genes are TRBV5-1 and TRBJ2-7; TRBD1 is a possible D gene (6 bases). Germline-derived CDR1 and CDR2 are SGHRS and YFSETQ. The CDR3 is made up of 13 amino acids. The CDR3 bases are TGCGCCAGCAGCTCCAGGGGCTCCTACGAGCAGCACTTC. Its protein product is CASSSRGSYEQHF.

The chain is built from TRBV28 and TRBJ1-3; no clear D. Germline CDR1 and CDR2: MDHEN and SYDVKM. This CDR3 region has 15 residues. V dropped 7 bases and J dropped 0 bases, with 13 bases sitting between them. CDR3 loop: CASISGPSSGNTIYF. The CDR3, as DNA: TGTGCCAGCATCTCCGGACCAAGCTCTGGAAACACCATATATTTT.

The chain employs TRBV2 and TRBJ1-1; maybe TRBD1 (6 bases). Per the germline V gene, CDR1 is SNHLY and CDR2 is FYNNEI. The CDR3 runs to 16 residues. V shed 1 base and J shed 5 bases, with 17 bases lying between them. CDR3 DNA: TGTGCCAGCAGTGAAGAAATTGGGGGGGCAGGGACTGAAGCTTTCTTT. This translates into CASSEEIGGAGTEAFF.

The chain links TRBV15 to TRBJ2-7, with D perhaps TRBD1 (6 bases). The CDR3 has 15 residues. Trimming took 0 bases from V and 4 from J, leaving 13 bases between them. In germline, CDR1 is LNHNV, CDR2 YYDKDF (reference sequence). CDR3 sequence: CATSREKGVTYEQYF. In DNA, the CDR3 is TGTGCCACCAGCAGAGAGAAGGGGGTGACGTACGAGCAGTACTTC.

This sequence joins TRBV5-1 and TRBJ2-3; 9 bases line up with TRBD2. V dropped 5 bases and J dropped 2; count of bases not matched to a gene: 6. Germline assignment: CDR1 SGHRS and CDR2 YFSETQ. This CDR3 has 15 residues. The CDR3 loop reads CASSSSSGATDTQYF. CDR3 DNA: TGCGCCAGCAGTTCTTCTAGCGGGGCCACAGATACGCAGTATTTT.

This chain uses TRBV7-2 with TRBJ1-3; 10 bases fit TRBD1. The ends lost 0 bases at V and 4 bases at J; junction bases unmatched: 6. This CDR3 is 17 amino acids long. CDR1 is SGHTA and CDR2 is FQGNSA in the germline V gene. The DNA of the CDR3 is TGTGCCAGCAGCTTAGCCATGGGACAGGGGCGAGGAAACACCATATATTTT. Translation gives CASSLAMGQGRGNTIYF.